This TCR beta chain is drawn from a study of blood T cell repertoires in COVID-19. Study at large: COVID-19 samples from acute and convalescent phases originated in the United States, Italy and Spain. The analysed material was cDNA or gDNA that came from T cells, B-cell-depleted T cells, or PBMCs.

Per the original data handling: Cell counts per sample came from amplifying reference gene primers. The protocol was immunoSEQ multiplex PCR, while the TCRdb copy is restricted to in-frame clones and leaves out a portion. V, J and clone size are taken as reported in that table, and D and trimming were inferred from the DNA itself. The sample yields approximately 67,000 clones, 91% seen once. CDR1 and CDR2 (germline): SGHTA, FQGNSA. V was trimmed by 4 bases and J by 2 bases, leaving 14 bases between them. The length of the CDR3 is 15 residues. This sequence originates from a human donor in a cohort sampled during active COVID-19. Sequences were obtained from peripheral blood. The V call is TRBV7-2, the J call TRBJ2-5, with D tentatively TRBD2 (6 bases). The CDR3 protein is CASSSNLASQETQYF. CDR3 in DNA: TGTGCCAGCAGCTCCAACCTAGCGTCGCAAGAGACCCAGTACTTC.